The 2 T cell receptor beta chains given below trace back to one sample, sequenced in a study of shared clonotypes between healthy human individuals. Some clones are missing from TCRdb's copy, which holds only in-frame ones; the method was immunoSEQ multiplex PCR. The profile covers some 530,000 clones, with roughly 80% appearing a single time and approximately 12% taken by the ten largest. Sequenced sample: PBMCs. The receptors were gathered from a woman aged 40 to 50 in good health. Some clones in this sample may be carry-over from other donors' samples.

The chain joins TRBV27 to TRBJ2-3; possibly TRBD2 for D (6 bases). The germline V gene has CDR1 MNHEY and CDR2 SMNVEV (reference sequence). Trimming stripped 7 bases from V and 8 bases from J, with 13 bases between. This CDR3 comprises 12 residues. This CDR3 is CASMGGSGTQYF. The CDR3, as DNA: TGTGCCAGCATGGGGGGTTCCGGTACGCAGTATTTT.

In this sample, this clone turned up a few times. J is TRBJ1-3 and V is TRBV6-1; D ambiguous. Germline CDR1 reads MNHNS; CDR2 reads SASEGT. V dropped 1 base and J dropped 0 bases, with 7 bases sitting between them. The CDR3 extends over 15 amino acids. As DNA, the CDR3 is TGTGCCAGCAGTGAAGGAATCTACTCTGGAAACACCATATATTTT. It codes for CASSEGIYSGNTIYF.